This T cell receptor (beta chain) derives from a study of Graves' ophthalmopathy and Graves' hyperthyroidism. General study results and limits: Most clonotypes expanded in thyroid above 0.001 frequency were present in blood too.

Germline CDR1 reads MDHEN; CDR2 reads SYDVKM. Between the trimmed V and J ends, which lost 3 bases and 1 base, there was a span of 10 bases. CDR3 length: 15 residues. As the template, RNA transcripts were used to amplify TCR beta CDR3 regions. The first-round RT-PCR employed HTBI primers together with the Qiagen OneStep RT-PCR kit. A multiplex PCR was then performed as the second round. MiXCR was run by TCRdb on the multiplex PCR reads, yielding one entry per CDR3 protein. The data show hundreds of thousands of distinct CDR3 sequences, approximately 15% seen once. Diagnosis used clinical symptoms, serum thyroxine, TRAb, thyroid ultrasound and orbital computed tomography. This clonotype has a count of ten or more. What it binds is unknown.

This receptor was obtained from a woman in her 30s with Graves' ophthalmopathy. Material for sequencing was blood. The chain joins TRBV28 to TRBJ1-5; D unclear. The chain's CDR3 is CASSFGSRSNQPQHF. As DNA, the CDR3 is TGTGCCAGCAGTTTCGGCTCAAGGAGCAATCAGCCCCAGCATTTT.